Listed here are 14 T cell receptor beta chains from one sample, sequenced in a study of blood T cells in healthy people across ages. For the second PCR, which ran for roughly 7 to 11 cycles, a sample-barcoded 5' primer and a J-beta primer mix were used. MiXCR was run by TCRdb on the 5' RACE reads, yielding one entry per CDR3 protein. The sample lists around 500,000 distinct CDR3 sequences, around half occurring once. Sequencing was carried out using blood. The receptor set was obtained from a man at least 80 years old in good health.

This clonotype was found a few times. The chain combines TRBV2 with TRBJ2-3, with 9 bases aligning to TRBD2. The length of the CDR3 is 16 residues. With 6 bases clipped from V and 1 base from J, the junction kept 8 bases outside the gene matches. Germline V gives CDR1 SNHLY, CDR2 FYNNEI. The CDR3 region has the DNA TGTGCCAGCAGGAGCGGGGGGCCCTCTGGCACAGATACGCAGTATTTT. It is translated as CASRSGGPSGTDTQYF.

The chain has TRBV4-2 and TRBJ2-5; 16 bases agree with TRBD2. Germline V gene sequence: CDR1 LGHNA, CDR2 YNFKEQ. V trimming: 1 base; J trimming: 4 bases; junction bases outside the gene matches: 9. The length of the CDR3 is 19 residues. The CDR3 sequence: CASSQVTRGTSGRGETQYF. The CDR3 DNA reads TGTGCCAGCAGCCAAGTAACTCGAGGGACTAGCGGGAGGGGAGAGACCCAGTACTTC.

About this clonotype: A single base separates this from a much larger clone, so it may be a read error. The rearrangement uses TRBV6-5 and TRBJ2-1, with a tentative D call TRBD2 (5 bases). Germline V lookup: CDR1 MNHEY, CDR2 SVGAGI. The CDR3 has 15 amino acids. V was cut by 2 bases and J by 5 bases, with 13 bases left in between. This CDR3 is CASSYAGRPNNEQFF. CDR3 nucleotides: TGTGCCAGCAGTTACGCGGGCAGACCGAACAATGAGCAGTTCTTC.

Of note for this clonotype: A much more abundant neighbour one base away suggests this may be a read error. This rearrangement joins TRBV6-6 to TRBJ2-5, with TRBD2 identical over 7 bases. Per the germline V gene, CDR1 is MNHNY and CDR2 is SVGAGI (reference sequence). This CDR3 spans 17 amino acids. The CDR3 protein is CASNHPVAGAIQETRYF. The CDR3 region has the DNA TGTGCCAGCAACCATCCAGTGGCGGGAGCTATCCAAGAGACCCGGTACTTC.

The genes are TRBV6-2 or TRBV6-3 and TRBJ2-5; D may be TRBD1 or TRBD2 (5 bases each). Judging by the DNA end, TRBJ2-7 fits better; the J call may be wrong. Germline loops: CDR1 MNHEY, CDR2 SVGEGT. This CDR3 spans 16 amino acids. The CDR3 here is CASSYSGTRDRSEQYF. Here the CDR3 DNA reads TGTGCCAGCAGTTACTCGGGGACGAGAGACCGTTCCGAGCAGTACTTC.

The count of this clonotype is one. The chain joins TRBV6-2 or TRBV6-3 to TRBJ2-1, with 11 nucleotides matching TRBD2. Germline V gene lookup returns CDR1 MNHEY and CDR2 SVGEGT. CDR3 size: 18 residues. V shed 5 bases, J shed 2 bases, and the junction held 11 bases outside the gene matches. The CDR3 loop reads CASSKHTSGRTTYNEQFF. CDR3 sequence (DNA): TGTGCCAGCAGTAAACATACTAGCGGGAGAACGACCTACAATGAGCAGTTCTTC.

The chain has TRBV12-3 or TRBV12-4 and TRBJ2-1; 9 bases are a match to TRBD2. After removal of 7 bases from V and 1 base from J, the junction contained 5 bases not matched to a gene. CDR3 length equals 15 residues. CDR3 protein: CASTLSGGSYNEQFF. The CDR3 nucleotides are TGTGCCAGCACTCTTAGCGGGGGATCCTACAATGAGCAGTTCTTC.

V gene TRBV5-1 combines with J gene TRBJ2-3; the D is unclear. Germline lookup yields CDR1 SGHRS and CDR2 YFSETQ. V was trimmed by 6 bases and J by 2 bases, leaving 16 bases between them. This CDR3 has 15 amino acids. CDR3 sequence (DNA): TGCGCCAGCACCACCCAAGGTAGGACCACAGATACGCAGTATTTT. This gives the protein CASTTQGRTTDTQYF. The full variable domain, completed using reference TRBV5-1 and TRBJ2-3, is KAGVTQTPRYLIKTRGQQVTLSCSPISGHRSVSWYQQTPGQGLQFLFEYFSETQRNKGNFPGRFSGRQFSNSRSEMNVSTLELGDSALYLCASTTQGRTTDTQYFGPGTRLTVL.

This clonotype turned up a few times. The CDR3 DNA reads as TGTGCCAGCAGGACCGGGACTCGTCAACAAGAGACCCAGTACTTC. Translating it yields CASRTGTRQQETQYF. The genes are TRBV9 and TRBJ2-5; maybe TRBD2 (6 bases). Germline V lookup: CDR1 SGDLS, CDR2 YYNGEE. This CDR3 is 15 amino acids long. The V and J ends lost 5 bases and 2 bases respectively, with 16 bases between them. The complete variable domain, with remaining parts taken from reference TRBV9 and TRBJ2-5, reads DSGVTQTPKHLITATGQRVTLRCSPRSGDLSVYWYQQSLDQGLQFLIQYYNGEERAKGNILERFSAQQFPDLHSELNLSSLELGDSALYFCASRTGTRQQETQYFGPGTRLLVL.

This clonotype turned up a few times. The chain recombines TRBV5-1 with TRBJ2-7, with D tentatively TRBD1 (6 bases). Germline CDR1 SGHRS, CDR2 YFSETQ. Trimming removed 7 bases from V and 5 bases from J, with 22 bases in between. The CDR3 has 15 residues. CDR3 protein: CASRGTGTLTDEQYF. Here the CDR3 DNA reads TGCGCCAGCCGAGGTACCGGGACACTGACGGACGAGCAGTACTTC.

The chain is built from TRBV3-1 and TRBJ2-4; the D gene is possibly TRBD2 (5 bases). The CDR3 length is 12 residues. V was pared by 0 bases and J by 12 bases, with 9 bases between. From germline, CDR1 is LGHDT and CDR2 YNNKEL (reference sequence). The CDR3 sequence is CASSQDTRGQYF. The CDR3 nucleotides are TGTGCCAGCAGCCAAGATACCCGGGGTCAGTACTTC.

The chain is built from TRBV7-2 and TRBJ2-7; D uncertain. Germline CDR1 and CDR2: SGHTA and FQGNSA. The V and J ends lost 4 bases and 4 bases respectively, with 8 bases between them. The CDR3 consists of 12 residues. CDR3 in amino acids: CASSSQMYEQYF. As DNA, the CDR3 is TGTGCCAGCAGCTCCCAGATGTACGAGCAGTACTTC.

This sequence joins TRBV29-1 and TRBJ2-3; D not certain. The CDR3 contains 13 residues. Germline V gives CDR1 SQVTM, CDR2 ANQGSEA. The V gene lost 8 bases and the J gene lost 2 bases, with 14 bases spanning the gap. CDR3 protein: CSTTSVATDTQYF. In DNA form, the CDR3 reads TGCAGCACCACATCCGTCGCCACAGATACGCAGTATTTT.

This clonotype has just a few counts. The chain has TRBV29-1 and TRBJ2-1; no reliable D call. V was trimmed by 7 bases and J by 3 bases, leaving 10 bases between them. The V gene's germline CDR1 is SQVTM and CDR2 ANQGSEA. This CDR3 contains 12 residues. The CDR3 sequence: CSGQRSYNEQFF. The DNA for the CDR3 is TGCAGCGGACAAAGAAGCTACAATGAGCAGTTCTTC.